The next 29 T cell receptor beta chains were all read from a single sample in a study of cytomegalovirus exposure and HLA in healthy donors. PCR was performed using 60 Vbeta and 13 Jbeta primers. Here immunoSEQ multiplex PCR was the method, and the copy in TCRdb shows in-frame clones only, minus some. The sample lists roughly 190,000 clones, around 80% seen once, with 1.7% in the top ten. Sample: PBMCs. These receptor sequences come from a woman between 18 and 29 years old in good health and CMV-seronegative.

V and J are TRBV30 and TRBJ2-7; 13 bases line up with TRBD2. The germline gives CDR1 GTSNPN, CDR2 SVGIG (reference sequence). Trimming at V came to 8 bases and at J to 6 bases, leaving 10 bases not matched to a gene. The CDR3 loop spans 14 amino acids. CDR3 loop: CASAPGLAGIEQYF. The CDR3 DNA is TGTGCCAGCGCGCCGGGACTAGCGGGAATCGAGCAGTACTTC.

This chain connects TRBV30 to TRBJ2-2, with D possibly TRBD1 on 5 matching bases. Germline loops: CDR1 GTSNPN, CDR2 SVGIG (reference sequence). The CDR3 length is 13 residues. Trimming pared 8 bases from V and 7 bases from J, leaving 17 bases between. Here the CDR3 reads CAHQLQGVGELFF. CDR3 DNA sequence: TGTGCCCACCAACTTCAGGGCGTCGGGGAGCTGTTTTTT.

The chain joins TRBV7-6 to TRBJ1-1; D gene ambiguous. The CDR3 is 15 residues long. The V gene's germline CDR1 is SGHVS and CDR2 FNYEAQ. V lost 1 base, J lost 5 bases, and 14 bases lay in between. The CDR3 spells CASSLESMGKTEAFF. DNA for the CDR3: TGTGCCAGCAGCTTAGAGTCTATGGGCAAGACTGAAGCTTTCTTT.

V is TRBV7-2 and J is TRBJ2-5; a weak D match, TRBD1 (6 bases). The CDR3 spans 13 residues. V gave up 4 bases and J gave up 3 bases, with 9 bases separating them. Germline V gene data show CDR1 as SGHTA and CDR2 as FQGNSA. For the CDR3, the DNA is TGTGCCAGCAGCTATCAGGGGAAAGAGACCCAGTACTTC. This encodes CASSYQGKETQYF.

The J gene is TRBJ2-7, the V gene TRBV27, with D possibly being TRBD2 (6 bases). Trimming took 6 bases from V and 2 from J, leaving 14 bases between them. Germline V gene sequence: CDR1 MNHEY, CDR2 SMNVEV (reference sequence). CDR3 size: 14 residues. The CDR3 reads CASRPTPGAYEQYF. Written as DNA, the CDR3 is TGTGCCAGCAGGCCGACCCCGGGGGCCTACGAGCAGTACTTC.

The chain uses TRBV28 and TRBJ2-1; 13 bases map to TRBD2. The CDR3 totals 15 residues. Germline-derived CDR1 and CDR2 are MDHEN and SYDVKM. The V gene end was trimmed by 6 bases and the J gene end by 8 bases; junction bases not matched to a gene: 7. The CDR3 coding sequence is TGTGCCAGCAGAGGACTAGCGGGAGTTGGGTATGAGCAGTTCTTC. It translates to CASRGLAGVGYEQFF.

The chain is built from TRBV19 and TRBJ2-5; 9 positions agree with TRBD2. CDR3 length: 15 amino acids. V was pared by 5 bases and J by 5 bases, with 9 bases of the junction left unmatched. The germline CDR1 and CDR2 sequences are LNHDA and SQIVND (reference sequence). The DNA for the CDR3 is TGTGCCAGTAGTCCCATAGCGGGAGCGGGGGAGACCCAGTACTTC. As protein: CASSPIAGAGETQYF.

The chain employs TRBV30 and TRBJ2-1; 8 nucleotides match TRBD1. Germline CDR1 and CDR2: GTSNPN and SVGIG (reference sequence). V shed 3 bases and J 8 bases; nucleotides not matched to a gene: 6. This CDR3 spans 13 amino acids. The CDR3 sequence: CAWSGQGWDEQFF. The CDR3 DNA reads as TGTGCCTGGAGCGGACAGGGTTGGGATGAGCAGTTCTTC.

The chain is built from TRBV11-2 and TRBJ2-5, with 14 bases matching TRBD2. The CDR3 is 17 residues long. J gave up 5 bases and V 3 bases, and 8 bases lay outside the gene matches. Germline assignment: CDR1 SGHAT and CDR2 FQNNGV. The CDR3 DNA reads TGTGCCAGCAGCTTGGGACTAGCGGGAGCCCTCGGGGAGACCCAGTACTTC. This sequence encodes CASSLGLAGALGETQYF.

The chain employs TRBV28 and TRBJ1-6; 7 nucleotides match TRBD1. Germline trimming cut 3 bases from V and 9 bases from J; bases unmatched to any gene: 8. CDR1 and CDR2 from the germline V gene are MDHEN and SYDVKM. The length of the CDR3 is 15 residues. The CDR3 nucleotides are TGTGCCAGCAGTTTCCGGACAGGCCTAGCTTCACCCCTCCACTTT. Translation: CASSFRTGLASPLHF.

CDR3 DNA sequence: TGTGCCAGTAGTACTGGGACAGGGACCTACGAGCAGTACTTC. Its protein product is CASSTGTGTYEQYF. This sequence joins TRBV19 and TRBJ2-7, with 9 bases matching TRBD1. Germline CDR1 and CDR2: LNHDA and SQIVND (reference sequence). With 4 bases clipped from V and 2 bases from J, the junction kept 3 bases outside the gene matches. The CDR3 is made up of 14 amino acids.

The V gene is TRBV9, the J gene TRBJ2-7; 7 bases agree with TRBD1. J lost 4 bases, V lost 3 bases, and 19 bases had no gene match. CDR1 is SGDLS, CDR2 YYNGEE, per germline. The CDR3 runs 18 residues. The CDR3, as DNA: TGTGCCAGCAGCGCGGCCGACGGTCCGGGACAGACTCTTTACGAGCAGTACTTC. Translating it yields CASSAADGPGQTLYEQYF.

The chain combines TRBV7-9 with TRBJ2-1; D perhaps matches TRBD1 (6 bases). V was clipped by 1 base and J by 0 bases, with 16 bases between them. CDR3 size: 18 residues. Germline assignment: CDR1 SEHNR and CDR2 FQNEAQ (reference sequence). The CDR3 region has the DNA TGTGCCAGCAGCTTAGTCAGTTCAGGGGCGTACTCCTACAATGAGCAGTTCTTC. Amino acid sequence: CASSLVSSGAYSYNEQFF.

V gene TRBV14 combines with J gene TRBJ2-5, with 12 positions matching TRBD2. CDR1 SGHDN and CDR2 FVKESK come from the germline V gene. V shed 4 bases and J 4 bases; nucleotides not matched to a gene: 4. The CDR3 loop spans 15 amino acids. The CDR3 reads CASSRLAGDRETQYF. DNA for the CDR3: TGTGCCAGCAGCCGACTAGCGGGAGATAGAGAGACCCAGTACTTC.

This clone was detected only a few times. The V call is TRBV6-5, the J call TRBJ1-1; 9 nucleotides align to TRBD1. The trim removed 8 bases at V and 3 bases at J, leaving 7 bases unmatched. Germline CDR1 is MNHEY and CDR2 is SVGAGI. This CDR3 is built from 14 residues. DNA of the CDR3: TGTGCCAGCGGAAGGGACAGGGAGGACACTGAAGCTTTCTTT. Translated, it gives CASGRDREDTEAFF.

This chain joins TRBV9 and TRBJ2-7; 12 bases are a match to TRBD2. The germline CDR1 and CDR2 sequences are SGDLS and YYNGEE. CDR3 length: 13 amino acids. The ends lost 3 bases at V and 7 bases at J; junction bases unmatched: 2. CDR3 sequence reads: CASSAGLAGEQYF. In nucleotides, the CDR3 is TGTGCCAGCAGCGCTGGACTAGCGGGAGAGCAGTACTTC.

This chain uses TRBV6-5 with TRBJ1-2, with D perhaps TRBD1 (6 bases). Between the trimmed V and J ends, which lost 5 bases and 8 bases, there was a span of 12 bases. This CDR3 contains 12 residues. In germline, CDR1 is MNHEY, CDR2 SVGAGI. CDR3 nucleotides: TGTGCCAGCAGTGTACAGGGTACGGGCTACACCTTC. Its protein is CASSVQGTGYTF.

This sequence joins TRBV7-2 and TRBJ2-1, with 7 bases fitting TRBD2. V lost 4 bases, J lost 1 base, and 4 bases stayed unmatched. The CDR3 loop spans 15 amino acids. CDR1 is SGHTA and CDR2 is FQGNSA in the germline V gene. The CDR3, as DNA: TGTGCCAGCAGCTCCGGACTAGTTTCCTACAATGAGCAGTTCTTC. Protein product: CASSSGLVSYNEQFF.

This sequence joins TRBV28 and TRBJ2-5, with 9 bases lining up with TRBD1. Germline V gene lookup returns CDR1 MDHEN and CDR2 SYDVKM. This CDR3 region has 16 residues. V lost 6 bases, J lost 1 base, and 9 bases stayed unmatched. The CDR3 spells CASRTTDRGPQETQYF. The DNA of the CDR3 is TGTGCCAGCAGGACCACGGACAGGGGCCCCCAAGAGACCCAGTACTTC. Supplemented by reference TRBV28 and TRBJ2-5, the full variable domain reads DVKVTQSSRYLVKRTGEKVFLECVQDMDHENMFWYRQDPGLGLRLIYFSYDVKMKEKGDIPEGYSVSREKKERFSLILESASTNQTSMYLCASRTTDRGPQETQYFGPGTRLLVL.

The chain joins TRBV18 to TRBJ1-1; TRBD1 matches at 7 bases. After removal of 3 bases from V and 1 base from J, the junction contained 2 bases not matched to a gene. Germline V lookup: CDR1 KGHSH, CDR2 LQKENI. The CDR3 is made up of 14 amino acids. The CDR3 DNA reads as TGTGCCAGCTCACCGACAGGGTGGAACACTGAAGCTTTCTTT. Translation gives CASSPTGWNTEAFF.

This clone was seen a few times. The V and J genes are TRBV7-6 and TRBJ2-2; weak D call: TRBD2 (6 bases). This CDR3 is built from 16 residues. V dropped 5 bases and J dropped 1 base, with 14 bases sitting between them. Germline V gene lookup returns CDR1 SGHVS and CDR2 FNYEAQ. CDR3 region: CASSAQSGLNTGELFF. The CDR3 nucleotides read TGTGCCAGCAGCGCCCAGAGCGGGTTGAACACCGGGGAGCTGTTTTTT.

The chain carries TRBV11-2 and TRBJ1-4; 8 positions match TRBD1. Unmatched junction bases numbered 3, after V lost 1 base and J lost 8 bases. The CDR3 has 14 residues. CDR1 and CDR2 (germline): SGHAT, FQNNGV. CDR3 sequence: CASSLGRGLEKLFF. Written as DNA, the CDR3 is TGTGCCAGCAGCTTAGGCAGGGGGCTCGAAAAACTGTTTTTT.

The chain links TRBV6-6 to TRBJ2-7; no clear D. This CDR3 is built from 11 residues. Trimming removed 5 bases from V and 6 bases from J, with 8 bases in between. Germline CDR1 is MNHNY and CDR2 is SVGAGI (reference sequence). This chain's CDR3 is CASSVAGEQYF. CDR3 nucleotide sequence: TGTGCCAGCAGTGTAGCTGGCGAGCAGTACTTC.

The chain employs TRBV11-2 and TRBJ2-5; D not resolved. V was shortened by 3 bases and J by 2 bases, with 10 bases between the two germline ends. The length of the CDR3 is 14 residues. Germline loops: CDR1 SGHAT, CDR2 FQNNGV. CDR3 amino acids: CASSFFTTQETQYF. CDR3 DNA: TGTGCCAGCAGCTTCTTCACGACTCAAGAGACCCAGTACTTC.

The chain couples TRBV6-1 to TRBJ2-7, with 8 positions matching TRBD1. CDR1 is MNHNS, CDR2 SASEGT, per germline. This CDR3 has 12 residues. J gave up 4 bases and V 10 bases, and 6 bases lay outside the gene matches. The CDR3 region has the DNA TGTGCCACCCGGACAGGGTTTTACGAGCAGTACTTC. The encoded protein is CATRTGFYEQYF.

This chain's CDR3 is CASSSGDRHFYEQYF. The CDR3 DNA is TGTGCCAGCAGTTCGGGGGACAGGCACTTCTACGAGCAGTACTTC. The V and J genes are TRBV28 and TRBJ2-7; 8 nucleotides match TRBD1. CDR1 is MDHEN and CDR2 is SYDVKM in the germline V gene. V shed 4 bases, J shed 3 bases, and the junction held 8 bases outside the gene matches. The length of the CDR3 is 15 residues.

The V call is TRBV28, the J call TRBJ2-7; possible D gene TRBD1, 7 bases. Germline CDR1 reads MDHEN; CDR2 reads SYDVKM. The ends were cut back, 8 bases at V and 3 bases at J, with 14 bases in the middle. The CDR3 is made up of 13 amino acids. The CDR3 region has the DNA TGTGCCAGCGTACCAGGGGGGTACTACGAGCAGTACTTC. It yields the protein CASVPGGYYEQYF.

The V and J genes are TRBV5-1 and TRBJ1-2; the D gene is possibly TRBD1 (5 bases). V shed 1 base and J shed 6 bases, with 10 bases lying between them. In germline, CDR1 is SGHRS, CDR2 YFSETQ. This CDR3 region has 13 residues. CDR3 in amino acids: CASSLLGADGYTF. CDR3 coding DNA: TGCGCCAGCAGCTTGTTAGGGGCAGATGGCTACACCTTC. The variable domain in full, completed from reference TRBV5-1 and TRBJ1-2, reads KAGVTQTPRYLIKTRGQQVTLSCSPISGHRSVSWYQQTPGQGLQFLFEYFSETQRNKGNFPGRFSGRQFSNSRSEMNVSTLELGDSALYLCASSLLGADGYTFGSGTRLTVV.

This clone turned up a few times. V usage is TRBV6-6 and J usage is TRBJ2-7; possible D gene TRBD1, 5 bases. The V gene's germline CDR1 is MNHNY and CDR2 SVGAGI (reference sequence). The CDR3 is 14 amino acids. Trimming pared 3 bases from V and 3 bases from J, leaving 12 bases between. CDR3 in amino acids: CASSYMDNYYEQYF. In DNA, the CDR3 is TGTGCCAGCAGTTATATGGACAACTACTACGAGCAGTACTTC.